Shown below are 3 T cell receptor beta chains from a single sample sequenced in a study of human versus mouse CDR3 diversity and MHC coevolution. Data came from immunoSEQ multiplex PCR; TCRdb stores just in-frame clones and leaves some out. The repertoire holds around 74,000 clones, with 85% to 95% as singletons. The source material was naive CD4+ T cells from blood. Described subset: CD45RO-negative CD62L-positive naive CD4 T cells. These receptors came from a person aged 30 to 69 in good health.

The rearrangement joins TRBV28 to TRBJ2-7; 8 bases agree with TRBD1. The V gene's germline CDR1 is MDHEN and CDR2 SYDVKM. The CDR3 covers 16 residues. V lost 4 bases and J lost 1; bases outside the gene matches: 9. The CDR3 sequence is CASSWAWDRTSYEQYF. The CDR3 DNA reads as TGTGCCAGCAGTTGGGCGTGGGACAGGACTTCCTACGAGCAGTACTTC.

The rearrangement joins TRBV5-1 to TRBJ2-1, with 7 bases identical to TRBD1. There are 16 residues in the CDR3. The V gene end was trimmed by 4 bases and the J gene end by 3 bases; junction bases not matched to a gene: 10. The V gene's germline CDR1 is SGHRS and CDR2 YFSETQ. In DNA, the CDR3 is TGCGCCAGCAGCCTTACTACAGGGGCCCTCTACAATGAGCAGTTCTTC. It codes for CASSLTTGALYNEQFF.

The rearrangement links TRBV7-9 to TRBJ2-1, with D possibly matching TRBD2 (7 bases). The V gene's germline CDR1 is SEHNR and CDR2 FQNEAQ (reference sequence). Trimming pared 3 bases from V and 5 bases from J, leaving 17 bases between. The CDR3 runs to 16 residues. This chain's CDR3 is CASSFGGGGGNNEQFF. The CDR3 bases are TGTGCCAGCAGCTTCGGCGGGGGAGGGGGTAACAATGAGCAGTTCTTC.